A selection of T cell receptor beta chains follows, all from one sample in a study of blood T cell repertoires in COVID-19. This table comes from immunoSEQ multiplex PCR, and its TCRdb copy is limited to in-frame clones, with some not included. This sample has approximately 440,000 clones, with roughly 91% found just once. The sample comprised PBMCs or T cells enriched from blood (not recorded which). The receptors were sampled from a man aged 18 to 29 who had recovered from COVID-19. Each CDR3 is given with its conserved first and last residue.

TRBV28	TRBJ1-5	CASSSGNQPQHF
TRBV13	TRBJ2-5	CASSLLGAGQETQYF
TRBV25-1	TRBJ1-2	CASSQSPGEGDYGYTF
TRBV6-1	TRBJ1-3	CASSETGGGGGNTIYF
TRBV7-2	TRBJ2-7	CASSPPFGVGGYEQYF
TRBV18	TRBJ1-4	CASSPGTSSVLEKLFF
TRBV11-2	TRBJ1-1	CASSLRGSTEAFF
TRBV5-1	TRBJ1-1	CASSLASYRQGNTEAFF
TRBV5-5	TRBJ2-5	CASSSGPGTSGGAWGTQYF
TRBV28	TRBJ1-2	CASSLTTTVYGYTF
TRBV6-5	TRBJ2-1	CASSYRGSTYNEQFF
TRBV6-4	TRBJ2-3	CASSDGAASTDTQYF
TRBV4-2	TRBJ2-3	CASSQASGTSTDTQYF
TRBV6-2/TRBV6-3	TRBJ1-2	CASSFTGEGGYTF
TRBV19	TRBJ2-3	CASSIEPSGRPDTQYF
TRBV10-3	TRBJ2-7	CAISVGQGTYEQYF
TRBV11-2	TRBJ1-6	CASSSFRDRASPLHF
TRBV5-4	TRBJ1-6	CASSLPTTGVNSPLHF
TRBV18	TRBJ1-1	CASSHTRGVPDTEAFF
TRBV6-5	TRBJ1-1	CASSLTAMGTEAFF
TRBV19	TRBJ1-2	CASSIDHSRGYGYTF
TRBV15	TRBJ2-7	CATSRDLGDRGSHEQYF
TRBV25-1	TRBJ1-2	CASSEPGQGSYGYTF
TRBV30	TRBJ2-1	CAWSVGRGRMSEQFF
TRBV9	TRBJ1-3	CASSVGSRTGLILSGNTIYF
TRBV10-3	TRBJ2-7	CAISGTGSSYEQYF
TRBV28	TRBJ2-5	CASRPTTGTRQETQYF
TRBV10-3	TRBJ1-3	CASSQGSGNTIYF
TRBV6-1	TRBJ2-1	CASSEAAGGNEQFF
TRBV9	TRBJ2-1	CASSEQIAGVQFF
TRBV3-1/TRBV3-2	TRBJ1-4	CASSQTGTNEKLFF
TRBV18	TRBJ1-1	CASSPYTLSDYGTEAFF
TRBV5-1	TRBJ2-3	CASSPSDLTQYF
TRBV15	TRBJ1-1	CATSERQGFGEAFF
TRBV12-3/TRBV12-4	TRBJ1-2	CASSLTGHGGYTF
TRBV19	TRBJ2-2	CASIGEATGTGELFF